Sequencing of this TCR beta chain was carried out in a study of blood T cell repertoires in COVID-19. Enrollment of patients from Seattle took place during active infection, with longitudinal follow-up. In the study's own analysis: Reference gene primer amplification yielded estimated nucleated cell counts. TCRdb keeps only in-frame clones here, not all; method: immunoSEQ multiplex PCR. D and trimming come from the DNA, and the V and J calls and clone size come from that table. The sample consists of fewer than 200,000 clones, more than 85% of them appearing once. This TCR derives from a woman over 75 with COVID-19, enrolled during active disease. The sample comprised peripheral blood.

CDR3 residues: CASSLRGGEQYF. CDR3 DNA sequence: TGTGCCAGCAGCCTACGGGGGGGCGAGCAGTACTTC. V is TRBV9 and J is TRBJ2-7, with 8 bases aligning to TRBD2. The CDR3 loop spans 12 amino acids. CDR1 is SGDLS, CDR2 YYNGEE, per germline. Trimming removed 4 bases from V and 6 bases from J; junction bases left unmatched: 3.